The 20 T cell receptor beta chains below were found in one sample sequenced in a study of T cells in Graves' hyperthyroidism and ophthalmopathy (dated by TCRdb to the late 2010s). The library was made by multiplex PCR. The sequencing machine was an Illumina HiSeq 2000. TCR beta CDR3 regions were amplified from RNA transcripts. A first-round RT-PCR of the TCR CDR3 used the HTBI primer set with the Qiagen OneStep RT-PCR kit. TCRdb ran its own pipeline on the public reads, namely fastp trimming at Q25 and MiXCR clone calling, and kept in-frame beta chains. CDR3 protein sequences are deduplicated, and each keeps its most common genes and DNA. The table for this sample lists 550,000 to 600,000 distinct CDR3 sequences; approximately 15% of them were counted only once. The biggest ten clones account for about 18% of the sample. Sequencing was done on a sample of blood. These receptors came from a young woman with Graves' hyperthyroidism.

This clonotype was seen only a few times. The junction differs from germline at one of its ends, possibly a read error. This chain connects TRBV10-3 to TRBJ1-6; D gene unclear. Germline CDR1 reads ENHRY; CDR2 reads SYGVKD. CDR3 length: 17 amino acids. The CDR3 sequence: CASSSLPPPRLHSPLHF. CDR3 coding DNA: TGTGCCAGCAGTTCTCTCCCACCTCCTCGGCTACATTCACCCCTCCACTTT.

The V call is TRBV7-9, the J call TRBJ1-4; D is uncertain. From germline, CDR1 is SEHNR and CDR2 FQNEAQ (reference sequence). The CDR3 loop spans 15 amino acids. Trimming took 3 bases from V and 0 from J, leaving 8 bases between them. The CDR3 protein is CASSLSGATNEKLFF. The DNA of the CDR3 is TGTGCCAGCAGCTTGTCGGGTGCAACTAATGAAAAACTGTTTTTT.

The chain joins TRBV20-1 to TRBJ1-2; no definite D call. The V end lost 8 bases, the J end lost 0 bases, and 19 bases lay between the germline ends. In germline, CDR1 is DFQATT, CDR2 SNEGSKA (reference sequence). The CDR3 has 15 residues. The CDR3 region is CSFLSRASANYGYTF. In DNA, the CDR3 is TGCAGTTTTCTCTCCCGGGCATCCGCTAACTATGGCTACACCTTC.

At least ten counts were recorded for this clonotype. The rearrangement joins TRBV29-1 to TRBJ1-2, with 7 bases matching TRBD1. J was trimmed by 7 bases and V by 4 bases; bases with no gene match: 6. The CDR3 covers 12 residues. The germline V gene has CDR1 SQVTM and CDR2 ANQGSEA. In DNA, the CDR3 is TGCAGCGTTGTGACAGGGCGAGGTGGCTACACCTTC. Residues: CSVVTGRGGYTF. The full variable domain, with the rest looked up from reference TRBV29-1 and TRBJ1-2, is SAVISQKPSRDICQRGTSLTIQCQVDSQVTMMFWYRQQPGQSLTLIATANQGSEATYESGFVIDKFPISRPNLTFSTLTVSNMSPEDSSIYLCSVVTGRGGYTFGSGTRLTVV.

This clonotype appeared a few times. The chain is built from TRBV24-1 and TRBJ2-2; unclear D gene. Looked up from germline, CDR1 is KGHDR and CDR2 is SFDVKD. This CDR3 is 14 amino acids long. Trimming took 0 bases from V and 11 from J, leaving 12 bases between them. The CDR3 loop reads CATSDLRRLGELFF. CDR3 in DNA: TGTGCCACCAGTGATTTGCGTAGGCTCGGAGAGCTGTTTTTT.

This clonotype showed up many times. The chain couples TRBV5-1 to TRBJ1-1; unclear D gene. The V gene lost 1 base and the J gene lost 4 bases, with 14 bases spanning the gap. The CDR3 sequence is 15 residues long. Germline V gives CDR1 SGHRS, CDR2 YFSETQ. Here the CDR3 reads CASSLRTAEGTEAFF. The CDR3, as DNA: TGCGCCAGCAGCTTGCGAACCGCGGAGGGCACTGAAGCTTTCTTT.

This chain links TRBV4-3 with TRBJ1-5, with 10 bases aligning to TRBD1. Germline CDR1 reads LGHNA; CDR2 reads YSLEER. V trimming: 0 bases; J trimming: 6 bases; junction bases outside the gene matches: 5. This CDR3 is built from 16 residues. The CDR3 is CASSQDFGQGGQPQHF. CDR3 coding DNA: TGCGCCAGCAGCCAAGATTTTGGACAGGGGGGTCAGCCCCAGCATTTT.

The chain uses TRBV24-1 and TRBJ2-3; D might be TRBD1 (6 bases). CDR1 KGHDR and CDR2 SFDVKD come from the germline V gene. Trimming cost V 3 bases and J 0 bases, with 9 bases left between them. The CDR3 runs 15 residues. CDR3 protein: CATSDPGASTDTQYF. As DNA, the CDR3 is TGTGCCACCAGTGATCCAGGGGCAAGCACAGATACGCAGTATTTT.

This clonotype was recorded at least ten times. This sequence joins TRBV5-8 and TRBJ1-5, with D possibly matching TRBD1 (6 bases). The V end was cut by 0 bases, the J end by 3 bases, with 10 bases between. Germline loops: CDR1 SGHTS, CDR2 YDEGEE. This CDR3 contains 15 residues. CDR3: CASSLEGVFNQPQHF. Here the CDR3 DNA reads TGTGCCAGCAGCTTGGAGGGGGTGTTCAATCAGCCCCAGCATTTT.

This clonotype was recorded at least ten times. The V call is TRBV7-8, the J call TRBJ2-3, with D perhaps being TRBD1 or TRBD2 (5 bases each). Germline V gene sequence: CDR1 SGHVS, CDR2 FQNEAQ. The CDR3 contains 16 residues. The V and J ends lost 5 bases and 1 base respectively, with 16 bases between them. The CDR3 nucleotides are TGTGCCAGCAGCAAAGGGACCTCCTTGGGCACAGATACGCAGTATTTT. The encoded protein is CASSKGTSLGTDTQYF.

This clonotype has ten or more counts. The rearrangement joins TRBV12-3 or TRBV12-4 to TRBJ2-5; D is perhaps TRBD2 (5 bases). Trimming took 7 bases from V and 7 from J, leaving 10 bases between them. This CDR3 has 11 amino acids. DNA of the CDR3: TGTGCCAGCACCCAAGAGGGGACCCAGTACTTC. Residues: CASTQEGTQYF.

This clonotype occurred a few times. The rearrangement uses TRBV4-2 and TRBJ2-1, with TRBD2 matching 9 bases. This CDR3 contains 17 residues. Germline-derived CDR1 and CDR2 are LGHNA and YNFKEQ. Unmatched junction bases numbered 7, after V lost 1 base and J lost 3 bases. The CDR3 bases are TGTGCCAGCAGCCAAGGGCTAGCGGGGTTGGTCTACAATGAGCAGTTCTTC. Amino acids: CASSQGLAGLVYNEQFF.

This clonotype was counted ten times or more. The J gene is TRBJ1-6, the V gene TRBV7-2; no reliable D call. CDR3 size: 17 residues. Trimming removed 3 bases from V and 8 bases from J, with 20 bases in between. Germline values: CDR1 SGHTA, CDR2 FQGNSA. CDR3 protein: CASSLEMVQDPDSPLHF. Here the CDR3 DNA reads TGTGCCAGCAGCTTGGAGATGGTGCAGGACCCTGATTCACCCCTCCACTTT. The full variable domain, with the rest looked up from reference TRBV7-2 and TRBJ1-6, is GAGVSQSPSNKVTEKGKDVELRCDPISGHTALYWYRQSLGQGLEFLIYFQGNSAPDKSGLPSDRFSAERTGGSVSTLTIQRTQQEDSAVYLCASSLEMVQDPDSPLHFGNGTRLTVT.

The V and J genes are TRBV24-1 and TRBJ2-7; D might be TRBD1 (6 bases). Germline assignment: CDR1 KGHDR and CDR2 SFDVKD. This CDR3 has 16 amino acids. V shed 3 bases and J shed 5 bases, with 19 bases lying between them. The chain's CDR3 is CATSDPALGRGDEQYF. The CDR3 nucleotides are TGTGCCACCAGTGATCCCGCATTGGGCAGGGGAGACGAGCAGTACTTC.

Ten or more counts support this clonotype. This chain joins TRBV6-2 or TRBV6-3 and TRBJ2-2; D is undetermined. CDR1 and CDR2 (germline): MNHEY, SVGEGT. Trimming stripped 0 bases from V and 4 bases from J, with 3 bases between. This CDR3 has 13 amino acids. As DNA, the CDR3 is TGTGCCAGCAGTTACTCGACCACCGGGGAGCTGTTTTTT. Its translation is CASSYSTTGELFF.

This clonotype was picked up one time. The junction departs from germline at one end; a sequencing error may be responsible. The V and J genes are TRBV20-1 and TRBJ1-2; D is ambiguous. The CDR3 is made up of 12 amino acids. Germline CDR1 DFQATT, CDR2 SNEGSKA (reference sequence). Written as DNA, the CDR3 is TGCAGTGCCAGAGGCAGTTCAGATGGCTACACCTTC. This sequence encodes CSARGSSDGYTF.

This clonotype was recorded a few times. The J gene is TRBJ1-6, the V gene TRBV4-1; TRBD1 might be the D (6 bases). From germline, CDR1 is MGHRA and CDR2 YSYEKL. V was clipped by 1 base and J by 13 bases, with 23 bases between them. The CDR3 totals 17 residues. The CDR3 DNA reads as TGCGCCAGCAGCCAAGGGTTCCTACAGGGTTTGTCGGCGCCCCTCCACTTT. This gives the protein CASSQGFLQGLSAPLHF.

This clonotype was counted at least ten times. This chain uses TRBV20-1 with TRBJ2-1; TRBD2 matches at 8 bases. The CDR3 has 16 residues. Germline V gives CDR1 DFQATT, CDR2 SNEGSKA (reference sequence). Trimming took 2 bases from V and 4 from J; bases not matched to a gene: 10. The CDR3 is CSARQGGGSIYNEQFF. The DNA of the CDR3 is TGCAGTGCTAGACAAGGCGGGGGGTCTATTTACAATGAGCAGTTCTTC.

J is TRBJ1-5 and V is TRBV6-1; TRBD1 agrees at 8 bases. This CDR3 contains 15 residues. Germline V lookup: CDR1 MNHNS, CDR2 SASEGT. V lost 6 bases, J lost 6 bases, and 10 bases stayed unmatched. The CDR3 spells CASSKSGGVSQPQHF. In DNA form, the CDR3 reads TGTGCCAGCAGCAAATCAGGGGGCGTTAGTCAGCCCCAGCATTTT.

At least ten counts were recorded for this clonotype. V usage is TRBV29-1 and J usage is TRBJ2-5; possibly TRBD1 for D (7 bases). This CDR3 contains 15 residues. Germline values: CDR1 SQVTM, CDR2 ANQGSEA. Trimming took off 8 bases at V and 5 bases at J, with 24 bases between the two ends. The CDR3 loop is CSTRGSTTGRETQYF. The CDR3 region has the DNA TGCAGCACCCGCGGGTCCACGACAGGGAGGGAGACCCAGTACTTC.